This record looks at one TCR beta chain sequence and its context. What this receptor recognizes is not known. Within one base of it there is no much larger clone, and no base qualities were kept. The data originate from a study of CD8 T cells in Susac syndrome (dated by TCRdb to 2018 to 2020). Background for the entire study: Of the Susac syndrome patients who were sequenced, about 6 had clinically active disease and eight were in clinical remission. At the time of blood withdrawal, Susac syndrome patients were either therapy-naive, taking corticosteroids (with some also receiving IVIg), or on IVIg alone. The study used repertoire sequencing to test whether antigen drove CD8+ T cell activation and differentiation in Susac syndrome.

RNA was extracted using the RNeasy kit, and about 0.5 to 1 ug of the RNA was reverse transcribed with random hexamers. The immunoSEQ multiplex PCR assay, which covers 54 Vbeta and 13 Jbeta segments, was used to amplify TCR beta CDR3 regions. PCR amplification bias was corrected by using a synthetic template baseline for primer optimization and computational correction. For the original study's pipeline: Only productive sequences were kept, with reads annotated to V, D and J genes according to IMGT and analyzed in immunoSEQ Analyzer. Clonality was computed as one minus Shannon entropy normalized by log2 of the number of productive unique sequences. For each patient and control, public and private clones were evaluated among the 100 most prevalent clones. Susac-specific clones were defined as absent from healthy and MS cohorts, some 1,000 published viral clones and other ImmuneACCESS disease sequences. The public reads were run again by TCRdb, first through fastp at Q25 and then through MiXCR, and only productive beta chains were kept. CDR3 protein duplicates are merged, each entry listing the most common genes and DNA. These V and J calls are TCRdb output, not the study's own analysis. This sample gives 120,000 to 150,000 distinct CDR3 sequences in total; approximately 95% of them show up just once. The ten largest clonotypes hold more than 0.075% of the sample.

General findings and caveats noted by the study authors: The number of individuals in the TCR sequencing and HLA analysis was recognized as being relatively small. The CD4+ T cell repertoire of patients with Susac syndrome showed no detectable clonal expansion.

A distance of 7 bases separates the germline ends of V and J, which lose 0 bases and 3 bases respectively. Looking up the germline V gene yields CDR1 SGDLS and CDR2 YYNGEE. The CDR3 contains 13 residues, cysteine and phenylalanine counted. Only the CDR3 part of the read is kept: 39 bases, read in frame from the first base. Peripheral blood CD8+ and CD4+ T cells from healthy donors, Susac syndrome patients and multiple sclerosis patients were profiled using high-throughput TCR beta sequencing. Recently defined diagnostic criteria for definite or probable disease were met by the Susac syndrome patients. CD8+ TEMRA cells were enriched by FACS, while bulk CD8+ and CD4+ T cells were purified by magnetic negative isolation. Blood was drawn into EDTA tubes, processed within 24 hours, and PBMCs were isolated by density gradient centrifugation. PBMCs destined for TCR sequencing were cryopreserved in liquid nitrogen and later thawed in a 37 °C water bath. The sorted or isolated CD4+, CD8+ and CD8+ TEMRA cells reached a purity of at least 90%.

This sequence uses TRBV9 and TRBJ2-7; tentative D gene TRBD2, with 5 bases matching. Sequencing was performed on CD4+ T cells from PBMCs. The clonotype originates from a human donor with Susac syndrome. CDR3 protein: CASSVGAGYEQYF. The sequenced DNA is TGTGCCAGCAGCGTAGGTGCGGGCTACGAGCAGTACTTC.